The text below deals with one TCR beta chain. The data were obtained in a study of blood T cell repertoires in COVID-19. Study context: Samples came from the United States, Italy and Spain, spanning acute and convalescent COVID-19. PBMCs, B-cell-depleted T cells, or T cells provided the cDNA or gDNA that made up the material.

Per the study methods: For nucleated cells, counts were estimated from reference gene primer amplification. The protocol was immunoSEQ multiplex PCR, while the TCRdb copy is restricted to in-frame clones and leaves out a portion. The V and J calls and clone size come from that table; D and trimming were worked out from the DNA. Of 100,000 to 150,000 clones detected, over 60% appear once; the ten largest clones hold about 40%. The sequence came from a man aged 35-49 years with active or convalescent COVID-19. The source material was peripheral blood.

CDR3 region: CASSPGTSRDEQFF. The CDR3 nucleotides read TGTGCCAGCAGCCCGGGGACTAGCCGAGATGAGCAGTTCTTC. The gene calls are TRBV7-3 and TRBJ2-1, with 9 bases lining up with TRBD2. This CDR3 has 14 amino acids. Per the germline V gene, CDR1 is SGHTA and CDR2 is FQGTGA. The V segment lost 5 bases and the J segment 8 bases; nucleotides outside the gene matches: 7. Full variable domain (remainder filled in from reference TRBV7-3 and TRBJ2-1): GAGVSQTPSNKVTEKGKYVELRCDPISGHTALYWYRQSLGQGPEFLIYFQGTGAADDSGLPNDRFFAVRPEGSVSTLKIQRTERGDSAVYLCASSPGTSRDEQFFGPGTRLTVL.